This TCR beta chain is from a study of shared clonotypes between healthy human individuals. Study-wide context: Used for every donor were three CD4 naive, three CD4 memory, two CD8 naive and one CD8 memory plate.

For this clone: The antigen is undetermined.

Methods used by the authors: Because ImmunoSEQ provided only junction sequences with no quality scores, the filtering differed. Assay used: immunoSEQ multiplex PCR; TCRdb lists only in-frame clones, some missing. From that table come the V and J calls and clone size; the DNA was used to work out D and trimming. The table shows roughly 2.5 million clones, with around nine tenths occurring only once. Germline CDR1 is SGHDT and CDR2 is YYEEEE. Trimming took off 4 bases at V and 4 bases at J, with 14 bases between the two ends. CDR3 size: 15 residues. Notes on the study in general: Naive subsets usually exceeded memory subsets in estimated richness.

The V call is TRBV5-6, the J call TRBJ1-4; D is uncertain. The sequencing sample was made of naive CD4+ T cells sorted from blood. Subset of the sample: CD45RA+ positively selected. The clonotype comes from a young man in good health. CDR3 region: CASSRMLRVNEKLFF. The CDR3 DNA is TGTGCCAGCAGCCGAATGCTGAGGGTTAATGAAAAACTGTTTTTT.